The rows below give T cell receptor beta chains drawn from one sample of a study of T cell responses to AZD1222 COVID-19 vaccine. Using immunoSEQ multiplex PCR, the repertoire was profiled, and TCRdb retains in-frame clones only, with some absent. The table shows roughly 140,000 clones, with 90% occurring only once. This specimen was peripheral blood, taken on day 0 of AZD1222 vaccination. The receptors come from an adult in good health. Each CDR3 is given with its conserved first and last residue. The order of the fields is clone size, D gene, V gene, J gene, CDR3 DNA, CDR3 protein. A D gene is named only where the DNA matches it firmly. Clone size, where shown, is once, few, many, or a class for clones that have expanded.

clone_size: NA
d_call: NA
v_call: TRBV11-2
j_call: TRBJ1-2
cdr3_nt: TGTGCCAGCAGCTTAGATCGCAGTCAAGGTAACTATGGCTACACCTTC
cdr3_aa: CASSLDRSQGNYGYTF

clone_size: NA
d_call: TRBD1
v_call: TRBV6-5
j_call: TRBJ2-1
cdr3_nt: TGTGCCAGCAGTCGGGACAGGGACAATGAGCAGTTCTTC
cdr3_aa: CASSRDRDNEQFF

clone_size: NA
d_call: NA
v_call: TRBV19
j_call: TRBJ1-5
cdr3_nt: TGTGCCAGCAGCAGTTCGGCATATAGCAATCAGCCCCAGCATTTT
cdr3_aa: CASSSSAYSNQPQHF

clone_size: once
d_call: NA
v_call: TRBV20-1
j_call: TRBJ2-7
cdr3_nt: TGCAGTGCTAGTCACGACGCTTTAGCGGACAGCTCCTACGAGCAGTACTTC
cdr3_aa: CSASHDALADSSYEQYF

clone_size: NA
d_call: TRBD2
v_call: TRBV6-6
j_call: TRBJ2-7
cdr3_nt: TGTGCCAGCAGTCTAACTAGCGGGAGTGGGGAGCAGTACTTC
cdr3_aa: CASSLTSGSGEQYF

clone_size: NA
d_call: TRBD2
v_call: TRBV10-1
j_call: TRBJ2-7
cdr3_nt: TGCGCCCCCCATGGGACTAGCGGGAATGGGGAGCAGTACTTC
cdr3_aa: CAPHGTSGNGEQYF

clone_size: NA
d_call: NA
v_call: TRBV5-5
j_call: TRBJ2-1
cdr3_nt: TGTGCCAGCAGCTTGGGAGGGGACTCCTACAATGAGCAGTTCTTC
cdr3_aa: CASSLGGDSYNEQFF

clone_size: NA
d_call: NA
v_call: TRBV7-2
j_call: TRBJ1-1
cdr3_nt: TGTGCCAGCAGCTTAAGATCGGCCCAGGGTTTAATGAACACTGAAGCTTTCTTT
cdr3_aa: CASSLRSAQGLMNTEAFF

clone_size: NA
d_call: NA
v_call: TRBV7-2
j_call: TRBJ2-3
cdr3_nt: TGTGCCAGCAGCCCCTCCTGGGGGAGCACAGATACGCAGTATTTT
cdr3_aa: CASSPSWGSTDTQYF

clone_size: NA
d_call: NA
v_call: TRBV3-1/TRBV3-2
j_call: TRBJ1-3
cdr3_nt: TGTGCCAGCAAAGAGTTTCCCAACTCTGGAAACACCATATATTTT
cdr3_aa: CASKEFPNSGNTIYF

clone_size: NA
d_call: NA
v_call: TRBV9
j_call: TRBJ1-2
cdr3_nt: TGTGCCAGCAGCCCGTCAAGAAGTGCTAACTATGGCTACACCTTC
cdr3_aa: CASSPSRSANYGYTF

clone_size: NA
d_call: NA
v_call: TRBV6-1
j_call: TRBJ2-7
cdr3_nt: TGTGCCAGCAGTGACGGGACAGCGGGGCCTTACGAGCAGTACTTC
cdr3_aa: CASSDGTAGPYEQYF

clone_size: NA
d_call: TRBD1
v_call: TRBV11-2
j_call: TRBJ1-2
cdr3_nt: TGTGCCAGCAGCCGCCGGACAGGGTCGGACTATGGCTACACCTTC
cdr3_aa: CASSRRTGSDYGYTF

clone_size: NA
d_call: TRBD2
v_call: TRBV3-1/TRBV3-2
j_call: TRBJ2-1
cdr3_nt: TGTGCCAGCAGCCATGCCGGGACTAGCGACTACAATGAGCAGTTCTTC
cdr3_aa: CASSHAGTSDYNEQFF

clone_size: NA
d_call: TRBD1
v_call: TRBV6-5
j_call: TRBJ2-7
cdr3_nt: TGTGCCAGCAGTTGGTTCCAGGGGGCGGATGAGCAGTACTTC
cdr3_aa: CASSWFQGADEQYF

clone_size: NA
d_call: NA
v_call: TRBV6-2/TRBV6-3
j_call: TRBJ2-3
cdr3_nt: TGTGCCAGCAGTTACGGAACGGGTTTCACAGATACGCAGTATTTT
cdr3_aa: CASSYGTGFTDTQYF

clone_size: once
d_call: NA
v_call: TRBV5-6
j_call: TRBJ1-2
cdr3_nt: TGTGCCAGCAGCGAAAGACAGTCTAACTATGGCTACACCTTC
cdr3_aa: CASSERQSNYGYTF

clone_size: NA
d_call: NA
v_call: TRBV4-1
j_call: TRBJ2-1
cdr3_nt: TGCGCCAGCAGCCAAGCGGCGATCCCTAGCAATGAGCAGTTCTTC
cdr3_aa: CASSQAAIPSNEQFF

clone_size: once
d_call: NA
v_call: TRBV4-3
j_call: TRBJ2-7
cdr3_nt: TGCGCCAGCAGCCCTAAGGTAATCGGTTCTAGCGCGTCCTACGAGCAGTACTTC
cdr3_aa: CASSPKVIGSSASYEQYF

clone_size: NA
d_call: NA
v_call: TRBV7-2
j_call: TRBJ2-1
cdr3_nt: TGTGCCAGCAGCTTAGGGTCGCCGTACGCTGGGGGTGAGCAGTTCTTC
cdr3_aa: CASSLGSPYAGGEQFF

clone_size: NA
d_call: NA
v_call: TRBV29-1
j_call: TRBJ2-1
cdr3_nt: TGCAGCGTTGAATGGCGGCCCAACAATGAGCAGTTCTTC
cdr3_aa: CSVEWRPNNEQFF

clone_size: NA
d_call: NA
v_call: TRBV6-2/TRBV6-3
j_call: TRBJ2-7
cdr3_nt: TGTGCCAGCAGTTACTCGAATGTGGAGCAGTACTTC
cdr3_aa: CASSYSNVEQYF

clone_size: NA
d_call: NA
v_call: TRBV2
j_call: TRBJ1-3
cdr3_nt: TGTGCCAGCAGTACAGGCTCTGGAAACACCATATATTTT
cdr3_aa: CASSTGSGNTIYF

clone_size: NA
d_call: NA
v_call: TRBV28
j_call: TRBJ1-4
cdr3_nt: TGTGCCAGCAGTTCCTACAGGAACCGGTTTTTT
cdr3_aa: CASSSYRNRFF

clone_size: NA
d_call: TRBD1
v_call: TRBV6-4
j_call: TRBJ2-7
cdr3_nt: TGTGCCAGCAGTGACTACAAGGGGGCCCCCTCCTACGAGCAGTACTTC
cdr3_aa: CASSDYKGAPSYEQYF

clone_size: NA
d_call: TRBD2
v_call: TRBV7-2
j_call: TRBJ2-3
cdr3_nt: TGTGCCAGCAGCCTGTGGCGGGGGGGAGTCACAGATACGCAGTATTTT
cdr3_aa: CASSLWRGGVTDTQYF

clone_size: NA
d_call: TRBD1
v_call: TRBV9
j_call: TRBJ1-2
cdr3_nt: TGTGCCAGCAGCGCCAAAGGGACAGGGACGCCTGGCTACACCTTC
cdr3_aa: CASSAKGTGTPGYTF

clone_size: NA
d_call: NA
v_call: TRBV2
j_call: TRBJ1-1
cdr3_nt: TGTGCCAGCGCTACCCAGAGGAACACTGAAGCTTTCTTT
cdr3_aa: CASATQRNTEAFF

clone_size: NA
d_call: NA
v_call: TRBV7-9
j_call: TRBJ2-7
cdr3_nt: TGTGCCAGCAGCTTTCTTCTTCAGGACGGGGACGAGCAGTACTTC
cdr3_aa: CASSFLLQDGDEQYF

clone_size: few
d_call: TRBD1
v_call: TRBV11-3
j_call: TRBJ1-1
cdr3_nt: TGTGCCAGCAGCCCAGGACAGGGGGCGGGTATTCCTGAAGCTTTCTTT
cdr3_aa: CASSPGQGAGIPEAFF

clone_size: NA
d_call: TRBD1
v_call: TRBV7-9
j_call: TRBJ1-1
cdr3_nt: TGTGCCAGCAGCTGGTTTGACAGGGGTATTGAAGCTTTCTTT
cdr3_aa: CASSWFDRGIEAFF

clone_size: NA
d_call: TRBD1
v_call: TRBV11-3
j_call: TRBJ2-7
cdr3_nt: TGTGCCAGCAGCTCGTACTCCGGGACAGATTTCTACGAGCAGTACTTC
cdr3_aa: CASSSYSGTDFYEQYF

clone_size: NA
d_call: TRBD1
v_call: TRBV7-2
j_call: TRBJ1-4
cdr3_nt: TGTGCCAGCAGCTCCGACAGGGGTAATGAAAAACTGTTTTTT
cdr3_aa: CASSSDRGNEKLFF

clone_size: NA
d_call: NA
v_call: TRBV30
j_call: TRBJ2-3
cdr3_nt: TGTGCCTGGAGTGGGGCGGAACAGAGCACAGATACGCAGTATTTT
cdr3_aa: CAWSGAEQSTDTQYF

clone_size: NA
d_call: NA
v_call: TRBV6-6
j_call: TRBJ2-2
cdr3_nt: TGTGCCAGCAGTTACTCGATAACCGGGGAGCTGTTTTTT
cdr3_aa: CASSYSITGELFF

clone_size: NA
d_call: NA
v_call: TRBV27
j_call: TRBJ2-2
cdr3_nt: TGTGCCAGCAGTTTAGGGCTCGACGGTGGGGAGCTGTTTTTT
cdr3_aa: CASSLGLDGGELFF

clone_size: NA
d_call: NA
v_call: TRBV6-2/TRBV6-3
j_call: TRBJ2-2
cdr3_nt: TGTGCCAGCAGTTACATGGACAGGGAGCTGTTTTTT
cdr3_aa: CASSYMDRELFF

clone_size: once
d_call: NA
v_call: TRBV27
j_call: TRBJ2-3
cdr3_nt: TGTGCCAGCAGTGGACTCTTGGGGGCCCGCACAGATACGCAGTATTTT
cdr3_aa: CASSGLLGARTDTQYF

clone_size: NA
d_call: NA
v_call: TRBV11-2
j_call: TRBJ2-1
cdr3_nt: TGTGCCAGCAGCTTACAGGGCAATGAGCAGTTCTTC
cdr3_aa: CASSLQGNEQFF

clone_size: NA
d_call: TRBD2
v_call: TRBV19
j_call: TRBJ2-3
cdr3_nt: TGTGCCAGTAGAGCGGGAGGGACAGATACGCAGTATTTT
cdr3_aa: CASRAGGTDTQYF

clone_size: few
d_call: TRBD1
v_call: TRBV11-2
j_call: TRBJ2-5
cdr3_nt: TGTGCCAGCAGCAATCTACCAGGGGGCGCGGTTACCCAGTACTTC
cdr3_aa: CASSNLPGGAVTQYF

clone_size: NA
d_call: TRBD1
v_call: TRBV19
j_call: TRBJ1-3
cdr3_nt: TGTGCCAGTACCGACACACAGGGGTCTGGAAACACCATATATTTT
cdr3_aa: CASTDTQGSGNTIYF

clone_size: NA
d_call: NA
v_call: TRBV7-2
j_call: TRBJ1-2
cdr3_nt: TGTGCCAGCTGGAACCCACCCATAGGCTACACCTTC
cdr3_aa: CASWNPPIGYTF

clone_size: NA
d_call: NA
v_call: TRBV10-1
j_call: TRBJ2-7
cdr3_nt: TGCGCCAGCATTGCGGAAAAAGGGGAAACCGACTACGAGCAGTACTTC
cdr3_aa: CASIAEKGETDYEQYF